One and the same sample provided the 19 T cell receptor beta chains below, sequenced in a study of OX40 agonist ivuxolimab in advanced cancers. Measured with immunoSEQ multiplex PCR; TCRdb has only the in-frame clones, and not every one. Found here are 70,000 to 75,000 clones, roughly 87% of them singletons; the top ten hold 0.5% to 0.6%. Sequences were derived from CD4+ or CD8+ T cells sorted from blood, sampled in a trial of the OX40 agonist ivuxolimab. These receptors were obtained from an adult with an advanced solid tumor such as melanoma, head and neck, liver or kidney cancer.

This chain connects TRBV19 to TRBJ2-7, with a weak D call TRBD1 (5 bases). The CDR3 runs 16 residues. CDR1 and CDR2 from the germline V gene are LNHDA and SQIVND (reference sequence). Deletions cut 3 bases from V and 7 bases from J, with 22 bases between. The CDR3 DNA sequence: TGTGCCAGTAGTATTTTTTTATCACCTTTCCAGGGAGAGCAGTACTTC. Its protein product is CASSIFLSPFQGEQYF.

The gene calls are TRBV4-1 and TRBJ1-4; 8 nucleotides align to TRBD1. V shed 4 bases, J shed 7 bases, and the junction held 5 bases outside the gene matches. There are 14 residues in the CDR3. Germline V gene sequence: CDR1 MGHRA, CDR2 YSYEKL. CDR3: CASSLRTGTEKLFF. The CDR3 DNA follows: TGCGCCAGCAGCCTACGGACAGGGACTGAAAAACTGTTTTTT.

The chain joins TRBV12-5 to TRBJ2-1; 9 nucleotides agree with TRBD2. CDR1 and CDR2 from the germline V gene are LGHNT and FRNRAP. The V and J ends lost 5 bases and 7 bases, in that order; junction bases with no gene match: 9. The CDR3 totals 15 residues. As DNA, the CDR3 is TGTGCTAGTGGTCTTGGGCGGGGGGGCCAGAATGAGCAGTTCTTC. As protein: CASGLGRGGQNEQFF.

In this sample, this clone turned up once. This sequence joins TRBV14 and TRBJ2-4; D call uncertain. V dropped 5 bases and J dropped 3 bases, with 5 bases sitting between them. This CDR3 has 12 residues. Germline assignment: CDR1 SGHDN and CDR2 FVKESK. The CDR3 DNA is TGTGCCAGCAGCTTCAACAAAAACATTCAGTACTTC. As protein: CASSFNKNIQYF.

The V and J genes are TRBV19 and TRBJ2-7; 8 bases map to TRBD1. The CDR3 is 13 residues long. V gave up 6 bases and J gave up 3 bases; unmatched junction bases: 4. Germline assignment: CDR1 LNHDA and CDR2 SQIVND (reference sequence). The CDR3 DNA follows: TGTGCCAGTAGACCAGACAGGGGCTACGAGCAGTACTTC. It yields the protein CASRPDRGYEQYF.

V usage is TRBV27 and J usage is TRBJ1-1; D remains ambiguous. The CDR3 has 15 residues. Germline V gene data show CDR1 as MNHEY and CDR2 as SMNVEV (reference sequence). V lost 3 bases and J 0 bases, leaving 11 bases between the germline ends. The CDR3 is CASSFGQTMNTEAFF. DNA for the CDR3: TGTGCCAGCAGTTTTGGCCAAACGATGAACACTGAAGCTTTCTTT.

This chain uses TRBV5-1 with TRBJ2-5, with 7 bases identical to TRBD1. From germline, CDR1 is SGHRS and CDR2 YFSETQ. CDR3 length: 16 residues. Trimming removed 1 base from V and 1 base from J; junction bases left unmatched: 7. Here the CDR3 reads CASSLIPQGFQETQYF. CDR3 coding DNA: TGCGCCAGCAGCTTGATCCCACAGGGGTTCCAAGAGACCCAGTACTTC.

The rearrangement links TRBV21-1 to TRBJ2-4; TRBD1, as called in the table, went unchecked against the DNA. TRBV21-1 has pseudogene status. This CDR3 region has 17 residues. DNA for the CDR3: TGTGCCAGCAGCACCCCCGGACAGGGGACAGCCAAAAACATTCAGTACTTC. This encodes CASSTPGQGTAKNIQYF.

The table lists this clone with a count of one. The gene calls are TRBV5-1 and TRBJ1-2; 10 nucleotides agree with TRBD1. Germline V gives CDR1 SGHRS, CDR2 YFSETQ. Trimming removed 2 bases from V and 8 bases from J; junction bases left unmatched: 3. The CDR3 totals 13 residues. The CDR3 protein is CASSLDRGHGYTF. The CDR3 bases are TGCGCCAGCAGCTTAGACAGGGGGCACGGCTACACCTTC.

The V gene is TRBV5-4, the J gene TRBJ2-7; weak D call: TRBD1 (6 bases). Trimming pared 0 bases from V and 2 bases from J, leaving 15 bases between. This CDR3 is built from 16 residues. Germline V CDR1 and CDR2: SGHNT, YYREEE (reference sequence). CDR3 residues: CASSLEFGTNTYEQYF. CDR3 sequence (DNA): TGTGCCAGCAGCTTGGAGTTTGGGACAAATACCTACGAGCAGTACTTC.

The V gene is TRBV4-2, the J gene TRBJ2-7, with 12 bases identical to TRBD2. From germline, CDR1 is LGHNA and CDR2 YNFKEQ. V was pared by 7 bases and J by 1 base, with 5 bases of the junction left unmatched. The CDR3 sequence is 15 residues long. The DNA for the CDR3 is TGTGCCAGCACGACCGGACTAGCGGGGTCCTACGAGCAGTACTTC. Amino acids: CASTTGLAGSYEQYF.

This chain links TRBV2 with TRBJ1-5; D gene ambiguous. Germline lookup yields CDR1 SNHLY and CDR2 FYNNEI. This CDR3 spans 15 amino acids. V was cut by 6 bases and J by 0 bases, with 12 bases left in between. The CDR3 DNA is TGTGCCAGCAGCCTAGACACACATAGCAATCAGCCCCAGCATTTT. This sequence encodes CASSLDTHSNQPQHF.

The chain joins TRBV6-5 to TRBJ2-3; D may be TRBD1 (6 bases). CDR1 is MNHEY and CDR2 is SVGAGI in the germline V gene. The ends were cut back, 6 bases at V and 0 bases at J, with 7 bases in the middle. This CDR3 is built from 13 residues. The CDR3 sequence is CASRQGSTDTQYF. CDR3 sequence (DNA): TGTGCCAGCAGACAGGGCAGCACAGATACGCAGTATTTT.

This rearrangement joins TRBV28 to TRBJ1-1; tentative D call: TRBD1 (6 bases). V was cut by 10 bases and J by 1 base, with 13 bases left in between. The CDR3 spans 13 residues. Germline V lookup: CDR1 MDHEN, CDR2 SYDVKM. The CDR3 DNA reads as TGTGCCACCTTACAGGGACAGAACACTGAAGCTTTCTTT. Its translation: CATLQGQNTEAFF.

The V gene is TRBV5-1, the J gene TRBJ2-5, with D tentatively TRBD1 (5 bases). CDR3 size: 14 residues. V shed 0 bases and J shed 2 bases, with 8 bases lying between them. In germline, CDR1 is SGHRS, CDR2 YFSETQ. In nucleotides, the CDR3 is TGCGCCAGCAGCTTGGGACAGCTACAAGAGACCCAGTACTTC. Its protein product is CASSLGQLQETQYF.

The chain has TRBV30 and TRBJ1-4; D is possibly TRBD1 (5 bases). V gave up 7 bases and J gave up 8 bases, with 20 bases separating them. In germline, CDR1 is GTSNPN, CDR2 SVGIG (reference sequence). This CDR3 contains 14 residues. The CDR3 region is CALRRGSNVEKLFF. The CDR3 DNA sequence: TGTGCCTTGAGGAGGGGTTCCAATGTAGAAAAACTGTTTTTT.

In its sample, this clone was seen a few times. CDR3: CSAVGDSPLHF. CDR3 bases: TGCAGTGCCGTGGGGGATTCACCCCTCCACTTT. This chain uses TRBV20-1 with TRBJ1-6, with a weak D call TRBD1 (5 bases). Between the trimmed V and J ends, which lost 6 bases and 8 bases, there was a span of 8 bases. This CDR3 spans 11 amino acids. CDR1 is DFQATT and CDR2 is SNEGSKA in the germline V gene (reference sequence).

The chain carries TRBV6-6 and TRBJ1-4, with D uncertain. The ends were cut back, 5 bases at V and 3 bases at J, with 13 bases in the middle. Germline V gives CDR1 MNHNY, CDR2 SVGAGI (reference sequence). The CDR3 extends over 15 amino acids. The CDR3 nucleotides read TGTGCCAGCAGTCCGTTCGAGATGGCTAATGAAAAACTGTTTTTT. The encoded protein is CASSPFEMANEKLFF.

The J gene is TRBJ1-5, the V gene TRBV6-5, with TRBD1 identical over 10 bases. The germline gives CDR1 MNHEY, CDR2 SVGAGI. This CDR3 has 14 amino acids. J was trimmed by 6 bases and V by 6 bases; bases with no gene match: 5. In DNA form, the CDR3 reads TGTGCCAGCAGATTGGACAGGGGGGGTCAGCCCCAGCATTTT. Amino acids: CASRLDRGGQPQHF.